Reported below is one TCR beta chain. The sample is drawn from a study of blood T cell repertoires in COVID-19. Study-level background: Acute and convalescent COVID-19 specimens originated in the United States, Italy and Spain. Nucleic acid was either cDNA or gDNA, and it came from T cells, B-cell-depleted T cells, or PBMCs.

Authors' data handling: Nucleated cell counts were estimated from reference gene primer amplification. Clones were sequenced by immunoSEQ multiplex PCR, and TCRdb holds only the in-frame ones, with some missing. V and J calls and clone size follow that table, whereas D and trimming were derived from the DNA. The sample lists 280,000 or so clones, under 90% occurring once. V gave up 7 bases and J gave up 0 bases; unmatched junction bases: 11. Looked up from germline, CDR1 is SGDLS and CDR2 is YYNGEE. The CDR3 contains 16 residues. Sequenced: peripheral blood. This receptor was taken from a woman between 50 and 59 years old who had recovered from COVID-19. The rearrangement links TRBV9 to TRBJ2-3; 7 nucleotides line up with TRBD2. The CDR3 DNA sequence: TGTGCCAGCGCCCCCGCGGCTAGCGGCAGCACAGATACGCAGTATTTT. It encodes CASAPAASGSTDTQYF. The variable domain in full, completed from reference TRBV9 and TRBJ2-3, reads DSGVTQTPKHLITATGQRVTLRCSPRSGDLSVYWYQQSLDQGLQFLIQYYNGEERAKGNILERFSAQQFPDLHSELNLSSLELGDSALYFCASAPAASGSTDTQYFGPGTRLTVL.